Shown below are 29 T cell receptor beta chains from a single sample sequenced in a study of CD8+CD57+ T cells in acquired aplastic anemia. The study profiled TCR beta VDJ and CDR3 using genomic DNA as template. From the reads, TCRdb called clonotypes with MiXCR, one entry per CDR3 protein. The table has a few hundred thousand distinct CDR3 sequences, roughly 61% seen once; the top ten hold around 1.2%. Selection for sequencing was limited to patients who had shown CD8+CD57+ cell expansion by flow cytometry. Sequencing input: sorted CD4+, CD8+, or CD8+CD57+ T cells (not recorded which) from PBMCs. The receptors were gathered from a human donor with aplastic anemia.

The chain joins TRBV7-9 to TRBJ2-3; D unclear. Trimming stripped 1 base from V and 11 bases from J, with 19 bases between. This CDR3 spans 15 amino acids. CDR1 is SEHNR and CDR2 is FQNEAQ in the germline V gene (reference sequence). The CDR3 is CASSLDQLRLNEQYF. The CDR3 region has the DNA TGTGCCAGCAGCTTAGATCAGCTGAGGCTCAATGAGCAGTATTTT.

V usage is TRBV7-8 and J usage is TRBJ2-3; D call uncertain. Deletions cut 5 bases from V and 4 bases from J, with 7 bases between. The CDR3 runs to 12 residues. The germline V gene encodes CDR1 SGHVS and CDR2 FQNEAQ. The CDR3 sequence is CASSKEPDTQYF. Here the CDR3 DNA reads TGTGCCAGCAGCAAAGAGCCAGATACGCAGTATTTT.

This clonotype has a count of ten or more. DNA of the CDR3: TGTGCCACCTCGAGGAGGGGGAATCAGCCCCAGCATTTT. Translating it yields CATSRRGNQPQHF. The chain is built from TRBV24-1 and TRBJ1-5; D is perhaps TRBD1 (6 bases). V was cut by 9 bases and J by 4 bases, with 12 bases left in between. The CDR3 is made up of 13 amino acids. The germline gives CDR1 KGHDR, CDR2 SFDVKD.

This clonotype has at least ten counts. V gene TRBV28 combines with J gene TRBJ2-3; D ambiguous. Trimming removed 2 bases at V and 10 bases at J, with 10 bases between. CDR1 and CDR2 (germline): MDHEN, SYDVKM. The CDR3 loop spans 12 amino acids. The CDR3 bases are TGTGCCAGCAGTTTAAAATCAGTGGCGCAGTATTTT. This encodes CASSLKSVAQYF.

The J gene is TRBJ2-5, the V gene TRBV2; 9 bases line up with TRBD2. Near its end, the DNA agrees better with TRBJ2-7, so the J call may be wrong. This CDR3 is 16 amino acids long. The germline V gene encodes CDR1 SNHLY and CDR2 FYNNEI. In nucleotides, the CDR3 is TGTGCCAGCAGTGGATCTCTAGCGGGACTTTCCTACGAGCAGTACTTC. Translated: CASSGSLAGLSYEQYF.

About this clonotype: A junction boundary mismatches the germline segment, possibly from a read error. The DNA of the CDR3 is TGCAGTGCTAGGGCAGGGGTAACTGGAAACACCATAGATTTT. Protein product: CSARAGVTGNTIDF. The gene calls are TRBV20-1 and TRBJ1-3; TRBD1 might be the D (6 bases). The CDR3 is made up of 14 amino acids. The germline V gene has CDR1 DFQATT and CDR2 SNEGSKA (reference sequence).

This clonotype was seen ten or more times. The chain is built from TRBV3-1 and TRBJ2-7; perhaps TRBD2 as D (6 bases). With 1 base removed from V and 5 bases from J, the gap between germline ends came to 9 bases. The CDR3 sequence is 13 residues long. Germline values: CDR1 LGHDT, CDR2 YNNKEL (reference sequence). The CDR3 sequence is CASSQVGGDEQYF. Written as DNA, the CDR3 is TGTGCCAGCAGCCAAGTGGGGGGAGACGAGCAGTACTTC.

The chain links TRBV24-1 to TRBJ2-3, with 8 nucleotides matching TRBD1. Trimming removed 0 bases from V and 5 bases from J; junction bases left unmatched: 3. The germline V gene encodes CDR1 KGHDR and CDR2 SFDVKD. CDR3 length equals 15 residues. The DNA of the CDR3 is TGTGCCACCAGTGATTTGGGACAGGGTATAGATACGCAGTATTTT. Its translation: CATSDLGQGIDTQYF.

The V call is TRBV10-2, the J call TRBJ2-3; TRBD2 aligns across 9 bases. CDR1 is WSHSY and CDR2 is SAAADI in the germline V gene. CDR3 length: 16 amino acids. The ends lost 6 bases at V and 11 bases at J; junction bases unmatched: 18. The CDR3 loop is CASSYLAGATYNEQYF. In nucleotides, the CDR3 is TGCGCCAGCAGCTATTTAGCGGGAGCAACCTACAATGAGCAGTATTTT.

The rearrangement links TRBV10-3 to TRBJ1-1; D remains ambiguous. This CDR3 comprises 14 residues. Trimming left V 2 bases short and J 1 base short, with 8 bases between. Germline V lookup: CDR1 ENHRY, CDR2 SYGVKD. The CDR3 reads CAISEGQWNTEAFF. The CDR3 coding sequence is TGTGCCATCAGTGAGGGGCAGTGGAACACTGAAGCTTTCTTT.

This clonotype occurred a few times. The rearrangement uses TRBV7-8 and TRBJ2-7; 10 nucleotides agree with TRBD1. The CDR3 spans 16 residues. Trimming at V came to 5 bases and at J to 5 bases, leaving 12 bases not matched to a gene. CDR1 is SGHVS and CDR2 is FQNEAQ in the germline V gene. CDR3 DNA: TGTGCCAGCAGCCTCAATACTCCGGGACAGGGGCACGAGCAGTACTTC. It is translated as CASSLNTPGQGHEQYF.

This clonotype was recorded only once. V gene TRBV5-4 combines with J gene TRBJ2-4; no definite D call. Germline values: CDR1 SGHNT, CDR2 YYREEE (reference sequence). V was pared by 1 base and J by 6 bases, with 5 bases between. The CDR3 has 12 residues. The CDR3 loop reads CASSLIGNIQYF. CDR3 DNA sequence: TGTGCCAGCAGCTTGATAGGAAACATTCAGTACTTC.

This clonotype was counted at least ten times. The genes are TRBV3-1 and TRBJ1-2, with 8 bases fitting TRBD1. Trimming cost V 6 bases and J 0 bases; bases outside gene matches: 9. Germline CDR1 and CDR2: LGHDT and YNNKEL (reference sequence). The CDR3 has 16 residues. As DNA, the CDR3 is TGTGCCAGCAGTCAAACAGGGGGTCAAGCTAACTATGGCTACACCTTC. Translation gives CASSQTGGQANYGYTF.

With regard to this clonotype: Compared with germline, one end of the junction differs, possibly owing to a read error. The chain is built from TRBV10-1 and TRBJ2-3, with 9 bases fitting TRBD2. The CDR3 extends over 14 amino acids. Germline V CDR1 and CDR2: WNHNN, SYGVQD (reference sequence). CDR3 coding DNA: TGCGCCAGCAGTGAGGGGACTAGCAGAGATACGCAGTATTTT. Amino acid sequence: CASSEGTSRDTQYF.

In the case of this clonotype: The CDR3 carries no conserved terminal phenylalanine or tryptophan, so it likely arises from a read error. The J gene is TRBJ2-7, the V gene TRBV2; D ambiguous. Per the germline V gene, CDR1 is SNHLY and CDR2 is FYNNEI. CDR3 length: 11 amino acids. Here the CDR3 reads CASTERYEQYL. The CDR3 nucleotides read TGTGCCAGCACTGAACGCTACGAGCAGTACCTC.

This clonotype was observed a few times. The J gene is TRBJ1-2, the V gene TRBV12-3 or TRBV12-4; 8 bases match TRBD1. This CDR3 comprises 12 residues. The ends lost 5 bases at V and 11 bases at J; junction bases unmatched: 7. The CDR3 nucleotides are TGTGCCAGCAGTCGCCGACAGGGGCTTTACACCTTC. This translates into CASSRRQGLYTF.

CDR3 sequence (DNA): TGCGCCAGCAGCTACGTTAGCGGGAACACTGAAGCTTTCTTT. Protein: CASSYVSGNTEAFF. The V and J genes are TRBV5-1 and TRBJ1-1, with no clear D. The CDR3 loop spans 14 amino acids. Germline V gene sequence: CDR1 SGHRS, CDR2 YFSETQ. The germline V and J ends were trimmed by 3 bases and 1 base, with 10 bases remaining between them.

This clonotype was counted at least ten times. The CDR3 loop is CASSLNGRGLASDTQYF. The CDR3 nucleotides are TGTGCCAGCAGCTTAAACGGCAGGGGGCTGGCGTCAGATACGCAGTATTTT. This chain uses TRBV7-3 with TRBJ2-3; TRBD1 agrees at 8 bases. CDR3 length: 17 residues. From germline, CDR1 is SGHTA and CDR2 FQGTGA. The ends lost 1 base at V and 4 bases at J; junction bases unmatched: 10.

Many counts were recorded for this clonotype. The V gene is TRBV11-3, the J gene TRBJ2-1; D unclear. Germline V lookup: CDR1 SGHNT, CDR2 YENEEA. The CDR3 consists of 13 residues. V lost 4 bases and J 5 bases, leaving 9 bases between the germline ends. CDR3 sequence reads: CASSSGPNNEQFF. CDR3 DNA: TGTGCCAGCAGCTCCGGGCCGAACAATGAGCAGTTCTTC.

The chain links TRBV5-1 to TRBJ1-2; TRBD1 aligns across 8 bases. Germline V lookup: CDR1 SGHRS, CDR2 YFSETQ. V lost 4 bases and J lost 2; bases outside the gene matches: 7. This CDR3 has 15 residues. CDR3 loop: CASSGGQVLNYGYTF. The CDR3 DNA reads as TGCGCCAGCAGCGGGGGACAGGTCTTGAACTATGGCTACACCTTC.

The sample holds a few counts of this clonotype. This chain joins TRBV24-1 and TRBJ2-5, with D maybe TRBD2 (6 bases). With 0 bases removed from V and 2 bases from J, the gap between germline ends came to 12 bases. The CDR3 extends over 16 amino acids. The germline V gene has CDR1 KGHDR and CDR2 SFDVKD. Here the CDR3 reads CATSDLVFGGQETQYF. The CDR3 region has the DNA TGTGCCACCAGTGATTTGGTTTTTGGGGGGCAAGAGACCCAGTACTTC.

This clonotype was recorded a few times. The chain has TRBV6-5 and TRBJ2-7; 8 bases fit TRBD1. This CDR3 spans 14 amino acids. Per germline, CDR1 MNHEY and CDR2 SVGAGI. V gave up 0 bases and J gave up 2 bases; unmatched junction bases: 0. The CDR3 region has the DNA TGTGCCAGCAGTTACTCGACAGGGGCCTACGAGCAGTACTTC. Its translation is CASSYSTGAYEQYF.

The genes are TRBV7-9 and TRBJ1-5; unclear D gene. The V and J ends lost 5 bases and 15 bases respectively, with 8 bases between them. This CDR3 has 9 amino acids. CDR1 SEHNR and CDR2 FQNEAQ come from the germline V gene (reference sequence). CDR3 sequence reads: CASSDPVHF. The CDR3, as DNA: TGTGCCAGCAGCGACCCCGTGCATTTT.

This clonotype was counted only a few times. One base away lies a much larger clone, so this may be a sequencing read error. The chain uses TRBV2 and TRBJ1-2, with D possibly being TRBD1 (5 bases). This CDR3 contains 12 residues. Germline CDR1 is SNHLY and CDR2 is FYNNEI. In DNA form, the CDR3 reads TGTGCCGGCAGTGACAGAAACTATGGCTACACCTTC. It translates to CAGSDRNYGYTF.

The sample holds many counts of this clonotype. This chain's CDR3 is CASSWTSGGGEQFF. CDR3 coding DNA: TGTGCCAGCAGCTGGACTAGCGGGGGGGGTGAGCAGTTCTTC. The genes are TRBV7-3 and TRBJ2-1; 15 bases fit TRBD2. Germline V gene sequence: CDR1 SGHTA, CDR2 FQGTGA. The CDR3 contains 14 residues. Unmatched junction bases numbered 1, after V lost 4 bases and J lost 9 bases. The full variable domain, rest sourced from reference TRBV7-3 and TRBJ2-1, is GAGVSQTPSNKVTEKGKYVELRCDPISGHTALYWYRQSLGQGPEFLIYFQGTGAADDSGLPNDRFFAVRPEGSVSTLKIQRTERGDSAVYLCASSWTSGGGEQFFGPGTRLTVL.

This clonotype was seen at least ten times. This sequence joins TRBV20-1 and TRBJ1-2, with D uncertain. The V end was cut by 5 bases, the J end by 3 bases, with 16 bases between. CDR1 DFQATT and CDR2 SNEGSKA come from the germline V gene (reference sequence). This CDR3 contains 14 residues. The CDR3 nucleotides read TGCAGTGCTTCAGGACTGATCTTCGACTATGGCTACACCTTC. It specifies CSASGLIFDYGYTF.

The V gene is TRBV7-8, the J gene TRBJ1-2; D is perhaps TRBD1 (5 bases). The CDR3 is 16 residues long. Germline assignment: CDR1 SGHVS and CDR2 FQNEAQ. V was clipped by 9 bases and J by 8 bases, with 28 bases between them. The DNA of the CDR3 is TGTGCCAGTACTTCCAGGACACCGGGAGGGTTTAGCGGCTACACCTTC. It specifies CASTSRTPGGFSGYTF. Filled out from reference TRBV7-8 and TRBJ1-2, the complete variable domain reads GAGVSQSPRYKVAKRGQDVALRCDPISGHVSLFWYQQALGQGPEFLTYFQNEAQLDKSGLPSDRFFAERPEGSVSTLKIQRTQQEDSAVYLCASTSRTPGGFSGYTFGSGTRLTVV.

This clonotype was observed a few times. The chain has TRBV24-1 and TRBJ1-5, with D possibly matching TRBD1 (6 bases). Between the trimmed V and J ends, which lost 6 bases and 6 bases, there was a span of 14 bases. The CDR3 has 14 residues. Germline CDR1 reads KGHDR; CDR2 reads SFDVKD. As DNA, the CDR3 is TGTGCCACCAGTCCTACGGGGGGCGTTCAGCCCCAGCATTTT. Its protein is CATSPTGGVQPQHF.

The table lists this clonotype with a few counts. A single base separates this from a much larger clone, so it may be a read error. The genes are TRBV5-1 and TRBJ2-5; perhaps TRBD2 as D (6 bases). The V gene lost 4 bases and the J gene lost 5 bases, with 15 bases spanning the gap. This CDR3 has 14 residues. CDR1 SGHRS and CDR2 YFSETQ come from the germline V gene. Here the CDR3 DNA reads TGCGCCAGCAGCGCAGGGAGGACGGAGGAGACCCAGTACTTC. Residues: CASSAGRTEETQYF. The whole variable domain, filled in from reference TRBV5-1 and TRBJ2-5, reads KAGVTQTPRYLIKTRGQQVTLSCSPISGHRSVSWYQQTPGQGLQFLFEYFSETQRNKGNFPGRFSGRQFSNSRSEMNVSTLELGDSALYLCASSAGRTEETQYFGPGTRLLVL.